This passage covers 10 T cell receptor beta chains from one sample sequenced in a study of beta chain features in type 1 diabetes. cDNA synthesis used the whole RNA isolate, giving expressed TCRB sequences. The method was immunoSEQ multiplex PCR; TCRdb's version includes in-frame clones alone and lacks a portion of them. The repertoire holds 330,000 or so clones, with about 18% as singletons. The source material was naive CD4+ T cells from blood. All receptors come from a woman aged 18-29 years in good health.

This clone was recorded a few times. This sample also contains other DNA sequences that code for the same CDR3. The genes are TRBV7-9 and TRBJ1-5, with D hard to call. CDR3 size: 13 residues. Trimming shortened V by 5 bases and J by 2 bases, and 7 bases separated the two germline ends. Germline V gives CDR1 SEHNR, CDR2 FQNEAQ (reference sequence). This CDR3 is CASSSGGNQPQHF. CDR3 sequence (DNA): TGTGCCAGCAGCAGCGGGGGCAATCAGCCCCAGCATTTT. Drawing the rest from reference TRBV7-9 and TRBJ1-5, the complete variable domain is DTGVSQNPRHKITKRGQNVTFRCDPISEHNRLYWYRQTLGQGPEFLTYFQNEAQLEKSRLLSDRFSAERPKGSFSTLEIQRTEQGDSAMYLCASSSGGNQPQHFGDGTRLSIL.

This clone was seen a few times. The chain couples TRBV5-8 to TRBJ1-2; 8 bases map to TRBD1. Germline V gene sequence: CDR1 SGHTS, CDR2 YDEGEE. The CDR3 covers 14 residues. V lost 4 bases, J lost 4 bases, and 6 bases stayed unmatched. The CDR3 sequence: CASSLGQESYGYTF. The CDR3 bases are TGTGCCAGCAGCCTGGGACAGGAGAGCTATGGCTACACCTTC.

The chain employs TRBV4-1 and TRBJ1-5; weak D call: TRBD1 (5 bases). The CDR3 loop spans 17 amino acids. Deletions cut 1 base from V and 5 bases from J, with 18 bases between. CDR1 is MGHRA and CDR2 is YSYEKL in the germline V gene. The CDR3 nucleotides read TGCGCCAGCAGCCAAGGGAGGGCAGGGATGAGGTATCAGCCCCAGCATTTT. Its protein is CASSQGRAGMRYQPQHF.

This sequence joins TRBV29-1 and TRBJ2-3; TRBD2 is a possible D gene (5 bases). The germline V and J ends were trimmed by 4 bases and 7 bases, with 12 bases remaining between them. CDR1 and CDR2 (germline): SQVTM, ANQGSEA. This CDR3 region has 12 residues. The CDR3 DNA is TGCAGCGTTGTGGCTAGCAGCCATACGCAGTATTTT. Translated: CSVVASSHTQYF.

This chain links TRBV19 with TRBJ2-3, with 7 bases aligning to TRBD2. Germline CDR1 and CDR2: LNHDA and SQIVND (reference sequence). The junction had 7 bases not matched to a gene; V was cut back by 10 bases and J by 0 bases. CDR3 size: 14 residues. The CDR3 region has the DNA TGTGCCACCAAGTTAGCGGGCAGCACAGATACGCAGTATTTT. Translating gives CATKLAGSTDTQYF.

This chain uses TRBV9 with TRBJ1-2; the D gene is possibly TRBD1 (6 bases). Per the germline V gene, CDR1 is SGDLS and CDR2 is YYNGEE. V gave up 3 bases and J gave up 4 bases, with 13 bases separating them. This CDR3 has 14 amino acids. The CDR3 sequence: CASSGGTGSYGYTF. The CDR3 DNA reads as TGTGCCAGCAGCGGCGGAACAGGGAGCTATGGCTACACCTTC.

V and J are TRBV18 and TRBJ2-5, with 7 nucleotides matching TRBD2. CDR1 and CDR2 from the germline V gene are KGHSH and LQKENI. The CDR3 is made up of 16 amino acids. V shed 6 bases and J 5 bases; nucleotides not matched to a gene: 15. The CDR3 DNA reads TGTGCCAGCTCTATTGGACTAGACGGGACTCGGGAGACCCAGTACTTC. Its translation: CASSIGLDGTRETQYF.

This clone was counted between two and nine times. The rearrangement joins TRBV9 to TRBJ2-6; TRBD2 is a possible D gene (6 bases). V gave up 3 bases and J gave up 2 bases, with 9 bases separating them. CDR1 is SGDLS and CDR2 is YYNGEE in the germline V gene. The CDR3 loop spans 15 amino acids. The CDR3 sequence: CASSAPGAGANVLTF. Here the CDR3 DNA reads TGTGCCAGCAGCGCGCCGGGGGCTGGGGCCAACGTCCTGACTTTC.

This clone was seen a handful of times. The chain links TRBV30 to TRBJ1-1; 7 bases match TRBD1. CDR1 is GTSNPN and CDR2 is SVGIG in the germline V gene (reference sequence). Trimming removed 5 bases from V and 4 bases from J; junction bases left unmatched: 1. The CDR3 runs 11 residues. CDR3 protein: CAWAGGTEAFF. CDR3 DNA sequence: TGTGCCTGGGCAGGGGGCACTGAAGCTTTCTTT.

This clone was observed a few times. The chain employs TRBV7-9 and TRBJ2-7; 12 nucleotides align to TRBD2. J gave up 4 bases and V 2 bases, and 9 bases lay outside the gene matches. CDR3 length equals 17 residues. Germline V gene data show CDR1 as SEHNR and CDR2 as FQNEAQ (reference sequence). The CDR3 sequence: CASSLPASGRAAYEQYF. The CDR3 bases are TGTGCCAGCAGCTTACCAGCTAGCGGGAGGGCCGCGTACGAGCAGTACTTC.